This TCR beta chain was sequenced for a study of CD8 T cells in Susac syndrome. CDR1 and CDR2 from the germline V gene are DFQATT and SNEGSKA (reference sequence). The CDR3 consists of 13 residues. The ends lost 6 bases at V and 5 bases at J; junction bases unmatched: 10. Random hexamers primed reverse transcription of 0.5 to 1 ug RNA. TCR beta CDR3 was amplified by immunoSEQ covering 54 Vbeta and 13 Jbeta. TCRdb redid the calling of the immunoSEQ multiplex PCR reads with MiXCR, one entry per CDR3 protein. The sample lists roughly 150,000 distinct CDR3 sequences; approximately 96% were seen once. The authors carried out high-throughput sequencing of TCR beta. They applied it to CD8+ and CD4+ T cells obtained from blood.

The sequenced sample consisted of CD4+ T cells from PBMCs. The chain joins TRBV20-1 to TRBJ2-7; 7 bases are a match to TRBD2. The sequence derives from a human donor with Susac syndrome. The DNA for the CDR3 is TGCAGTGCGGCCAGCACGGGGACTAACGAGCAGTACTTC. Protein sequence: CSAASTGTNEQYF.